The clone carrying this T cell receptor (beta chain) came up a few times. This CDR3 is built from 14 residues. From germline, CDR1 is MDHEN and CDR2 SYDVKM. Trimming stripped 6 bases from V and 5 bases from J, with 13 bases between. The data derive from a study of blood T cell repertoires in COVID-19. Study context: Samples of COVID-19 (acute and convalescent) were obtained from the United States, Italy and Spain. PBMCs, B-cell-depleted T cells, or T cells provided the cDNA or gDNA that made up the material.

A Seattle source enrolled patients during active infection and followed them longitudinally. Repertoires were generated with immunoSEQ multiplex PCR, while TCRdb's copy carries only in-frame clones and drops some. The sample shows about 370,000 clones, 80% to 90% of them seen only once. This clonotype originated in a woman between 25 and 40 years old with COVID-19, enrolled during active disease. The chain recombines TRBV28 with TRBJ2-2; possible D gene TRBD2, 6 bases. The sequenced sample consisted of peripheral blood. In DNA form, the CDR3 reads TGTGCCAGCAGCCCGGCTCGGGGGACCGGGGAGCTGTTTTTT. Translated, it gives CASSPARGTGELFF.